These 3 T cell receptor beta chains came from one sample sequenced in a study of blood T cell repertoires in COVID-19. Some clones are missing from TCRdb's copy, which holds only in-frame ones; the method was immunoSEQ multiplex PCR. Of hundreds of thousands of clones in the sample, more than 80% were seen once. The sample consisted of PBMCs or T cells enriched from blood (not recorded which). All receptors come from a man aged 18 to 29 who had recovered from COVID-19.

The J gene is TRBJ1-5, the V gene TRBV7-2; 9 bases match TRBD1. V shed 5 bases, J shed 4 bases, and the junction held 6 bases outside the gene matches. Germline V lookup: CDR1 SGHTA, CDR2 FQGNSA. This CDR3 spans 15 amino acids. The CDR3 here is CASSARQGGNQPQHF. CDR3 coding DNA: TGTGCCAGCAGCGCTAGACAGGGGGGGAATCAGCCCCAGCATTTT.

V gene TRBV10-2 combines with J gene TRBJ2-1; 9 bases map to TRBD2. J was trimmed by 5 bases and V by 5 bases; bases with no gene match: 7. The germline CDR1 and CDR2 sequences are WSHSY and SAAADI. This CDR3 contains 15 residues. The CDR3 coding sequence is TGCGCCAGCAGTCCCGGGGAGCGGGGGGACAATGAGCAGTTCTTC. Translated: CASSPGERGDNEQFF.

This clone has just one count. Other DNA sequences in the sample encode the same CDR3. The V gene is TRBV16, the J gene TRBJ1-5; no reliable D call. V was trimmed by 1 base and J by 0 bases, leaving 7 bases between them. Per germline, CDR1 KGHSY and CDR2 FQNENV. The CDR3 runs 15 residues. The CDR3, as DNA: TGTGCCAGCAGCCAATTCAGGAATAGCAATCAGCCCCAGCATTTT. Its protein is CASSQFRNSNQPQHF.